The 31 T cell receptor beta chains given below trace back to one sample, sequenced in a study of beta chain features in type 1 diabetes. Overall study results and limits: Among patients with Type 1 diabetes, TCRB CDR3s were moderately but significantly shorter in every one of the four CD4+ subsets.

Antigen specificity for these receptors is unknown. Expressed TCRB transcripts got sequenced, as all isolated RNA was reverse transcribed. Sequencing used immunoSEQ multiplex PCR; TCRdb keeps in-frame clones, though not all of them. The table includes about 150,000 clones, about 7.8% detected once. Sequenced sample: central memory CD4+ T cells from blood. Receptor source: a woman aged 40 to 50 with type 1 diabetes.

This clone showed up just a few times. The gene calls are TRBV7-2 and TRBJ2-7; TRBD1 matches 7 bases. The CDR3 consists of 13 residues. Germline CDR1 reads SGHTA; CDR2 reads FQGNSA. After removal of 8 bases from V and 4 bases from J, the junction contained 8 bases not matched to a gene. CDR3 nucleotides: TGTGCCAGCCAAGACAGGGTCGGGTACGAGCAGTACTTC. Protein sequence: CASQDRVGYEQYF.

This clone was seen more than once but under ten times. The J gene is TRBJ2-5, the V gene TRBV7-2; 9 bases map to TRBD2. Germline values: CDR1 SGHTA, CDR2 FQGNSA. The J segment lost 5 bases and the V segment lost 2 bases, leaving 6 bases of the junction unmatched. The CDR3 consists of 15 residues. As DNA, the CDR3 is TGTGCCAGCAGCTTACGGATAGCGGGAGAGGAGACCCAGTACTTC. It specifies CASSLRIAGEETQYF.

V usage is TRBV2 and J usage is TRBJ2-1, with 7 bases matching TRBD2. J lost 7 bases, V lost 5 bases, and 20 bases had no gene match. This CDR3 region has 18 residues. CDR1 is SNHLY, CDR2 FYNNEI, per germline. The CDR3 DNA is TGTGCCAGCAGTAAAATCCTCAGGACTAGGCGGGAGCGTAATGAGCAGTTCTTC. This encodes CASSKILRTRRERNEQFF.

This clone was recorded a few times. This sequence joins TRBV30 and TRBJ1-4; D might be TRBD1 (5 bases). In germline, CDR1 is GTSNPN, CDR2 SVGIG (reference sequence). V gave up 2 bases and J gave up 0 bases, with 10 bases separating them. The CDR3 has 15 amino acids. CDR3 region: CAWSTGRATNEKLFF. The DNA for the CDR3 is TGTGCCTGGAGTACAGGACGGGCAACTAATGAAAAACTGTTTTTT. Drawing the rest from reference TRBV30 and TRBJ1-4, the complete variable domain is SQTIHQWPATLVQPVGSPLSLECTVEGTSNPNLYWYRQAAGRGLQLLFYSVGIGQISSEVPQNLSASRPQDRQFILSSKKLLLSDSGFYLCAWSTGRATNEKLFFGSGTQLSVL.

The gene calls are TRBV27 and TRBJ2-7, with 9 bases matching TRBD1. Germline assignment: CDR1 MNHEY and CDR2 SMNVEV (reference sequence). The junction had 6 bases not matched to a gene; V was cut back by 7 bases and J by 2 bases. This CDR3 spans 14 amino acids. CDR3 nucleotide sequence: TGTGCCAGCAACCGACAGGGGGGGACCTACGAGCAGTACTTC. Translated, it gives CASNRQGGTYEQYF.

This clone showed up just a few times. This chain uses TRBV11-3 with TRBJ2-7, with unresolved D. This CDR3 comprises 13 residues. The V gene lost 5 bases and the J gene lost 7 bases, with 15 bases spanning the gap. Germline values: CDR1 SGHNT, CDR2 YENEEA. The CDR3 nucleotides read TGTGCCAGCAGCCCAGGCTCCCGCCGGGAGCAGTACTTC. This encodes CASSPGSRREQYF.

In this sample, this clone turned up a few times. The chain couples TRBV19 to TRBJ2-5, with TRBD1 as a possible D gene (6 bases). V lost 3 bases, J lost 4 bases, and 18 bases lay in between. The germline gives CDR1 LNHDA, CDR2 SQIVND (reference sequence). CDR3 length: 16 residues. The CDR3 region has the DNA TGTGCCAGTAGTATTAAGAAACCGGACAGCCTAGAGACCCAGTACTTC. Translating it yields CASSIKKPDSLETQYF.

This clone was seen a handful of times. J is TRBJ1-1 and V is TRBV27; maybe TRBD1 (5 bases). V was shortened by 4 bases and J by 2 bases, with 17 bases between the two germline ends. Per germline, CDR1 MNHEY and CDR2 SMNVEV (reference sequence). The CDR3 loop spans 16 amino acids. The CDR3 DNA follows: TGTGCCAGCAGTTCAGGATCGGGGGGACGAAACACTGAAGCTTTCTTT. Its protein is CASSSGSGGRNTEAFF.

The chain couples TRBV7-2 to TRBJ2-7; the D gene is possibly TRBD1 (6 bases). CDR3 length equals 13 residues. Trimming removed 4 bases from V and 2 bases from J, with 9 bases in between. The V gene's germline CDR1 is SGHTA and CDR2 FQGNSA. The CDR3 nucleotides are TGTGCCAGCAGCTCCGGACAGCCCTACGAGCAGTACTTC. It translates to CASSSGQPYEQYF.

This clone was counted only a few times. V gene TRBV7-9 combines with J gene TRBJ2-2, with D maybe TRBD1 (5 bases). CDR3 size: 13 residues. The germline V gene encodes CDR1 SEHNR and CDR2 FQNEAQ (reference sequence). V shed 6 bases and J shed 4 bases, with 9 bases lying between them. CDR3 protein: CASRQDGTGELFF. DNA of the CDR3: TGTGCCAGCAGACAGGACGGCACCGGGGAGCTGTTTTTT. Drawing the rest from reference TRBV7-9 and TRBJ2-2, the complete variable domain is DTGVSQNPRHKITKRGQNVTFRCDPISEHNRLYWYRQTLGQGPEFLTYFQNEAQLEKSRLLSDRFSAERPKGSFSTLEIQRTEQGDSAMYLCASRQDGTGELFFGEGSRLTVL.

This clone turned up a few times. V gene TRBV4-1 combines with J gene TRBJ2-5, with 13 bases identical to TRBD2. The V and J ends lost 0 bases and 5 bases, in that order; junction bases with no gene match: 3. Per the germline V gene, CDR1 is MGHRA and CDR2 is YSYEKL. This CDR3 has 16 residues. CDR3 residues: CASSQDGTSGDETQYF. The CDR3 region has the DNA TGCGCCAGCAGCCAAGATGGGACTAGCGGGGACGAGACCCAGTACTTC.

Ten or more counts support this clone. The chain has TRBV29-1 and TRBJ1-1; TRBD1 matches 7 bases. The CDR3 runs 14 residues. The germline V gene encodes CDR1 SQVTM and CDR2 ANQGSEA. Trimming cost V 6 bases and J 1 base; bases outside gene matches: 8. CDR3 DNA sequence: TGCAGCGTCAAGACAGGGATGGGGAACACTGAAGCTTTCTTT. Its translation is CSVKTGMGNTEAFF.

In this sample, this clone turned up a few times. The J gene is TRBJ1-2, the V gene TRBV11-2; D not certain. Per the germline V gene, CDR1 is SGHAT and CDR2 is FQNNGV. V gave up 2 bases and J gave up 7 bases, with 8 bases separating them. The CDR3 runs 12 residues. The CDR3, as DNA: TGTGCCAGCAGCTTAAGTAGAGGTGGCTACACCTTC. Amino acid sequence: CASSLSRGGYTF.

This clone was seen only a few times. The chain combines TRBV11-3 with TRBJ2-1; TRBD2 matches at 14 bases. Germline trimming cut 5 bases from V and 8 bases from J; bases unmatched to any gene: 2. Germline V CDR1 and CDR2: SGHNT, YENEEA. This CDR3 is 14 amino acids long. The CDR3 DNA follows: TGTGCCAGCAGCCCGGGACTAGCGGGAGATGAGCAGTTCTTC. Protein sequence: CASSPGLAGDEQFF.

This clone was seen a handful of times. The CDR3 bases are TGTGCCAGCAGCTTAACCACGGGGAACGGAAACACTGAAGCTTTCTTT. It codes for CASSLTTGNGNTEAFF. This sequence joins TRBV7-3 and TRBJ1-1; D is unresolved. The CDR3 length is 16 residues. The V gene lost 0 bases and the J gene lost 2 bases, with 13 bases spanning the gap. Germline CDR1 and CDR2: SGHTA and FQGTGA.

The rearrangement joins TRBV2 to TRBJ2-3; the D gene is possibly TRBD2 (6 bases). Between the trimmed V and J ends, which lost 6 bases and 2 bases, there was a span of 9 bases. The CDR3 spans 13 residues. Germline assignment: CDR1 SNHLY and CDR2 FYNNEI. The CDR3 nucleotides are TGTGCCAGCAGGAGGGAGGTCACAGATACGCAGTATTTT. Protein product: CASRREVTDTQYF.

The chain couples TRBV27 to TRBJ2-7; D is perhaps TRBD2 (7 bases). This CDR3 contains 17 residues. The V end lost 8 bases, the J end lost 0 bases, and 23 bases lay between the germline ends. Germline V CDR1 and CDR2: MNHEY, SMNVEV (reference sequence). The CDR3 reads CASSAFGEGGDSYEQYF. As DNA, the CDR3 is TGTGCCAGCTCAGCTTTCGGGGAGGGGGGGGACTCCTACGAGCAGTACTTC.

This clone has a count of ten or more. This rearrangement joins TRBV7-9 to TRBJ1-1, with 10 bases lining up with TRBD1. CDR1 is SEHNR and CDR2 is FQNEAQ in the germline V gene (reference sequence). The trim removed 7 bases at V and 4 bases at J, leaving 9 bases unmatched. The CDR3 has 15 residues. CDR3: CASIPGQGVTTEAFF. The CDR3 DNA reads TGTGCCAGCATCCCCGGACAGGGGGTGACCACTGAAGCTTTCTTT.

The V and J genes are TRBV27 and TRBJ2-6; tentative D call: TRBD1 (5 bases). Trimming removed 6 bases at V and 0 bases at J, with 12 bases between. The CDR3 contains 16 residues. CDR1 is MNHEY, CDR2 SMNVEV, per germline (reference sequence). The CDR3 protein is CASSSWGSSGANVLTF. The CDR3 DNA is TGTGCCAGCAGCTCCTGGGGCTCCTCTGGGGCCAACGTCCTGACTTTC.

This clone has only a few counts. The genes are TRBV27 and TRBJ2-3; the D gene is possibly TRBD2 (6 bases). The CDR3 runs to 14 residues. The ends were cut back, 6 bases at V and 5 bases at J, with 15 bases in the middle. Germline assignment: CDR1 MNHEY and CDR2 SMNVEV (reference sequence). The DNA of the CDR3 is TGTGCCAGCAGCTCCACGGCGGAGGGAGATACGCAGTATTTT. Translation: CASSSTAEGDTQYF.

The CDR3 is CASSAEGGNYGYTF. Written as DNA, the CDR3 is TGTGCCAGCAGCGCTGAAGGAGGTAACTATGGCTACACCTTC. The chain combines TRBV5-4 with TRBJ1-2; D remains ambiguous. Germline V gives CDR1 SGHNT, CDR2 YYREEE (reference sequence). The ends were cut back, 4 bases at V and 1 base at J, with 11 bases in the middle. The CDR3 loop spans 14 amino acids.

This clone was recorded a few times. The chain joins TRBV28 to TRBJ2-3; 7 bases align to TRBD1. V trimming: 4 bases; J trimming: 0 bases; junction bases outside the gene matches: 7. CDR1 is MDHEN, CDR2 SYDVKM, per germline. This CDR3 is 16 amino acids long. The CDR3 bases are TGTGCCAGCAGTTCACCGGGACAGACTAGCACAGATACGCAGTATTTT. Protein: CASSSPGQTSTDTQYF.

This clone has more than one count but fewer than ten. The rearrangement joins TRBV28 to TRBJ2-7, with TRBD2 as a possible D gene (5 bases). CDR3 length: 13 amino acids. Germline V gene data show CDR1 as MDHEN and CDR2 as SYDVKM. The V and J ends lost 9 bases and 4 bases respectively, with 16 bases between them. Here the CDR3 reads CASAGPTTYEQYF. For the CDR3, the DNA is TGTGCCAGTGCGGGCCCAACAACGTACGAGCAGTACTTC.

This clone occurred a few times. The chain carries TRBV7-9 and TRBJ1-5; weak D call: TRBD1 (5 bases). Germline V gene data show CDR1 as SEHNR and CDR2 as FQNEAQ (reference sequence). CDR3 length: 13 residues. V lost 5 bases and J 2 bases, leaving 7 bases between the germline ends. CDR3 residues: CASSGGGNQPQHF. Here the CDR3 DNA reads TGTGCCAGCAGCGGGGGGGGCAATCAGCCCCAGCATTTT. The entire variable domain, with the rest obtained from reference TRBV7-9 and TRBJ1-5, is as follows: DTGVSQNPRHKITKRGQNVTFRCDPISEHNRLYWYRQTLGQGPEFLTYFQNEAQLEKSRLLSDRFSAERPKGSFSTLEIQRTEQGDSAMYLCASSGGGNQPQHFGDGTRLSIL.

This clone was detected only a few times. This chain joins TRBV11-2 and TRBJ1-2, with D perhaps matching TRBD1 (6 bases). The CDR3 runs to 13 residues. The V end lost 4 bases, the J end lost 5 bases, and 11 bases lay between the germline ends. Looked up from germline, CDR1 is SGHAT and CDR2 is FQNNGV. CDR3 nucleotide sequence: TGTGCCAGCAGCTATGGACAGTCTTATGGCTACACCTTC. It specifies CASSYGQSYGYTF.

In this sample, this clone turned up a few times. This chain uses TRBV28 with TRBJ1-1; 9 bases are shared with TRBD1. The CDR3 extends over 16 amino acids. V was clipped by 5 bases and J by 1 base; unmatched bases: 8. Looked up from germline, CDR1 is MDHEN and CDR2 is SYDVKM. The CDR3 protein is CASSTTGGSTNTEAFF. In nucleotides, the CDR3 is TGTGCCAGCAGTACGACAGGGGGTTCCACGAACACTGAAGCTTTCTTT.

Only a few counts were recorded for this clone. This chain connects TRBV7-3 to TRBJ1-6; the match to TRBD1 covers 9 bases. Trimming took 3 bases from V and 8 from J; bases not matched to a gene: 8. There are 16 residues in the CDR3. CDR1 and CDR2 (germline): SGHTA, FQGTGA. The CDR3 nucleotides read TGTGCCAGCAGCTTGGGGACGGGACAGGGAGATTCACCCCTCCACTTT. Residues: CASSLGTGQGDSPLHF.

This clone has only a few counts. The CDR3 nucleotides read TGTGCCAGCACTTCCACCGGGACCCAGTACTTC. It codes for CASTSTGTQYF. The gene calls are TRBV7-9 and TRBJ2-5; D remains ambiguous. This CDR3 contains 11 residues. The ends were cut back, 7 bases at V and 7 bases at J, with 10 bases in the middle. Germline V CDR1 and CDR2: SEHNR, FQNEAQ (reference sequence).

The chain recombines TRBV18 with TRBJ2-3; a possible D gene is TRBD1 (5 bases). This CDR3 has 15 residues. Trimming left V 6 bases short and J 2 bases short, with 15 bases between. The V gene's germline CDR1 is KGHSH and CDR2 LQKENI. The DNA of the CDR3 is TGTGCCAGCTCTCCTGACAGAAAACACACAGATACGCAGTATTTT. The encoded protein is CASSPDRKHTDTQYF. Full variable domain (rest looked up from reference TRBV18 and TRBJ2-3): NAGVMQNPRHLVRRRGQEARLRCSPMKGHSHVYWYRQLPEEGLKFMVYLQKENIIDESGMPKERFSAEFPKEGPSILRIQQVVRGDSAAYFCASSPDRKHTDTQYFGPGTRLTVL.

In this sample, this clone turned up a few times. The rearrangement uses TRBV19 and TRBJ2-2, with D possibly being TRBD2 (5 bases). Germline V gives CDR1 LNHDA, CDR2 SQIVND (reference sequence). The V end lost 5 bases, the J end lost 10 bases, and 8 bases lay between the germline ends. This CDR3 is 11 amino acids long. In nucleotides, the CDR3 is TGTGCCAGTAGTGAGGGCGTGGAGCTGTTTTTT. This encodes CASSEGVELFF.

This chain joins TRBV6-5 and TRBJ2-7; D gene uncertain. V lost 4 bases, J lost 1 base, and 11 bases lay in between. CDR1 and CDR2 (germline): MNHEY, SVGAGI. This CDR3 has 14 residues. CDR3 nucleotides: TGTGCCAGCAGTTGGGCTCAACAGTCCTACGAGCAGTACTTC. As protein: CASSWAQQSYEQYF.